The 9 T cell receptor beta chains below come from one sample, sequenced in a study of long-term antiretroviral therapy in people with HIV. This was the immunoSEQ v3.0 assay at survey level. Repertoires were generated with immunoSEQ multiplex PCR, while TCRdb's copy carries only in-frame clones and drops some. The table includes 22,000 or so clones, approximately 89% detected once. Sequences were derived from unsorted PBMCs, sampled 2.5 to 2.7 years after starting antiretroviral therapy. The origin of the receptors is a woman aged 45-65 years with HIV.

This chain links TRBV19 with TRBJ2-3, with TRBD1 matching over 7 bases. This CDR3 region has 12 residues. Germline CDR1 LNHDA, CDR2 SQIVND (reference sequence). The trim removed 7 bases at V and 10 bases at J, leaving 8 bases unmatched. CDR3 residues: CASTPPGGAQYF. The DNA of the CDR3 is TGTGCCAGTACCCCTCCAGGGGGAGCGCAGTATTTT.

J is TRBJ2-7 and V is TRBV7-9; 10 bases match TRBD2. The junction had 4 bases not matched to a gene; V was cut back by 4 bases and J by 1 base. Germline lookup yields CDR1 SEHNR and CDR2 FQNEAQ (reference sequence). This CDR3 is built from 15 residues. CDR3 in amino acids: CASSSLAGVSYEQYF. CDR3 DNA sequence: TGTGCCAGCAGCTCTCTAGCGGGAGTATCCTACGAGCAGTACTTC.

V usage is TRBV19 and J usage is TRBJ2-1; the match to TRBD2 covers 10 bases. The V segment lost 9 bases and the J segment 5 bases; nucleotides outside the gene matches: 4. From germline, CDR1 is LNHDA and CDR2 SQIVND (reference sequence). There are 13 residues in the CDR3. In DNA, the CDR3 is TGTGCCAGCCGGCTAGCGGGGGACAATGAGCAGTTCTTC. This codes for CASRLAGDNEQFF.

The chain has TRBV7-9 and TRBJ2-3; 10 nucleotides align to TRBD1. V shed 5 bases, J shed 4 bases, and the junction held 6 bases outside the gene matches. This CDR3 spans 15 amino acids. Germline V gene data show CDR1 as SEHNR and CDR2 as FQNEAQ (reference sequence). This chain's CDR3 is CASSRGQGLADTQYF. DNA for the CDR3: TGTGCCAGCAGCAGGGGACAGGGGCTCGCAGATACGCAGTATTTT.

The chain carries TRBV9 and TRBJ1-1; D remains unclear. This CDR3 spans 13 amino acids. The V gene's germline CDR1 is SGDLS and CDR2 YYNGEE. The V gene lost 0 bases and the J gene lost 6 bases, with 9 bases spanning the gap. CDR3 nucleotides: TGTGCCAGCAGCGTAGTGGCTCCCTCTGAAGCTTTCTTT. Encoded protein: CASSVVAPSEAFF.

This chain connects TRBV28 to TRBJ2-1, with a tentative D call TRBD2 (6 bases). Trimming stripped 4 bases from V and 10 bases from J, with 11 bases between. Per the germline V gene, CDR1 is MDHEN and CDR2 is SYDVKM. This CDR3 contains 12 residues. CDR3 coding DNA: TGTGCCAGCAGTTCCGGGGGAGACGAGCAGTTCTTC. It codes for CASSSGGDEQFF.

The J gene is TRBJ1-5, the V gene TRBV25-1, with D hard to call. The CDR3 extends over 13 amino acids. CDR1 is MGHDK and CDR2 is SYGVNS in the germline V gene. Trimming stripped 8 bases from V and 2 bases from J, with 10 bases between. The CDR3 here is CASGAGGNQPQHF. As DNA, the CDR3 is TGTGCCAGCGGTGCGGGCGGCAATCAGCCCCAGCATTTT. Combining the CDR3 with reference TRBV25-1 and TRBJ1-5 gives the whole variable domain EADIYQTPRYLVIGTGKKITLECSQTMGHDKMYWYQQDPGMELHLIHYSYGVNSTEKGDLSSESTVSRIRTEHFPLTLESARPSHTSQYLCASGAGGNQPQHFGDGTRLSIL.

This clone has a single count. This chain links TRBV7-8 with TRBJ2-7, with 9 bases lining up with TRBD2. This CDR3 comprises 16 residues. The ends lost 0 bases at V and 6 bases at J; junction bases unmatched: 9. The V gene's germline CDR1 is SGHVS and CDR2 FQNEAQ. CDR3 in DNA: TGTGCCAGCAGCTTAGCCCCCGATAGCGGGAGAGGCGAGCAGTACTTC. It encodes CASSLAPDSGRGEQYF.

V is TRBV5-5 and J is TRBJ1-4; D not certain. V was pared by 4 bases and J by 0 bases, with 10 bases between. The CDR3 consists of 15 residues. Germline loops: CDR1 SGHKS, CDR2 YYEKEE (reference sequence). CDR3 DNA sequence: TGTGCCAGCAGCCCGATGGGGTCAACTAATGAAAAACTGTTTTTT. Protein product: CASSPMGSTNEKLFF.